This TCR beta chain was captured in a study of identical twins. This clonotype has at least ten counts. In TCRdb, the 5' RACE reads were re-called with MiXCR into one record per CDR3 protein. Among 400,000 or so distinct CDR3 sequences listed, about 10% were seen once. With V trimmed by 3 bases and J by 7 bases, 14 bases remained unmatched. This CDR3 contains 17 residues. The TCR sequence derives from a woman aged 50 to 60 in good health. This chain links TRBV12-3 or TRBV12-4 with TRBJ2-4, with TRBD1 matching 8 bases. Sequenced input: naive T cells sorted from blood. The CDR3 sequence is CASSLSAGGDFMNIQYF. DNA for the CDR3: TGTGCCAGCAGTTTGTCGGCAGGGGGCGATTTTATGAACATTCAGTACTTC.